The present T cell receptor (beta chain) was sequenced within a study of cytomegalovirus exposure and HLA in healthy donors. The germline V gene has CDR1 SGDLS and CDR2 YYNGEE. V lost 4 bases and J lost 5; bases outside the gene matches: 9. The CDR3 contains 16 residues. General study points: Subsequent analysis of the roughly 120 validation repertoires found a tendency for first-cohort TCR clusters to co-occur.

Concerning this clone: Antigen specificity is unknown.

Repertoires were generated with immunoSEQ multiplex PCR, while TCRdb's copy carries only in-frame clones and drops some. The profile shows some 270,000 clones, approximately 83% of them singletons. The chain is built from TRBV9 and TRBJ2-2; 9 bases fit TRBD2. This clonotype was sampled from a woman in her late teens or twenties in good health and CMV-seronegative. Sample: PBMCs. In nucleotides, the CDR3 is TGTGCCAGCAGCCCCCGTAGCGGGGGCGAAACCGGGGAGCTGTTTTTT. It yields the protein CASSPRSGGETGELFF.